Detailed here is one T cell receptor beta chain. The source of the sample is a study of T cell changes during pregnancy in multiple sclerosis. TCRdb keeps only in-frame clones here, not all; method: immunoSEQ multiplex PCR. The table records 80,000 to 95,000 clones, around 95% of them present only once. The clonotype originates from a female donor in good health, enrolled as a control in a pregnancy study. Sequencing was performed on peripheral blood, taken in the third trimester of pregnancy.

CDR3 coding DNA: TGTGCCAGCAGCAGGACTAGCGGGAGTGGTAATGAGCAGTTCTTC. Residues: CASSRTSGSGNEQFF. This chain uses TRBV7-9 with TRBJ2-1, with 13 bases that match TRBD2. Trimming at V came to 5 bases and at J to 7 bases, leaving 5 bases not matched to a gene. The CDR3 totals 15 residues. Germline V gene sequence: CDR1 SEHNR, CDR2 FQNEAQ (reference sequence).